The 21 T cell receptor beta chains reported below all come from one sample, sequenced in a study of beta chain features in type 1 diabetes. Study-wide findings and caveats: Type 1 diabetes patients showed a moderate but significant shortening of TCRB CDR3s in all four CD4+ subsets.

The whole isolated RNA underwent reverse transcription, so sequencing captured expressed TCRB transcripts. Sequenced by immunoSEQ multiplex PCR; TCRdb stores in-frame clones only, minus some. The repertoire includes hundreds of thousands of clones, about an eighth of them detected once, and around 0.04% sits in the top ten. No antigen has been identified for these receptors. Sequenced: naive CD4+ T cells from blood. The receptor set was obtained from a man aged 18-30 years with type 1 diabetes.

This clone occurred a few times. J is TRBJ1-1 and V is TRBV29-1; D perhaps matches TRBD1 (5 bases). The CDR3 length is 13 residues. V dropped 4 bases and J dropped 2 bases, with 11 bases sitting between them. The germline CDR1 and CDR2 sequences are SQVTM and ANQGSEA. In DNA form, the CDR3 reads TGCAGCGTTGCCGGGACGACTAACACTGAAGCTTTCTTT. Amino acid sequence: CSVAGTTNTEAFF.

With regard to this clone: Other DNA sequences from this sample encode an identical CDR3 as well. This chain connects TRBV29-1 to TRBJ2-5, with a possible D match to TRBD2 (5 bases). Germline V lookup: CDR1 SQVTM, CDR2 ANQGSEA. CDR3 length: 13 amino acids. V was cut by 8 bases and J by 5 bases, with 18 bases left in between. This CDR3 is CSTIPGQRETQYF. As DNA, the CDR3 is TGCAGCACCATCCCGGGTCAGCGGGAGACCCAGTACTTC.

This clone showed up just a few times. J is TRBJ2-5 and V is TRBV6-6, with 12 bases lining up with TRBD1. J was trimmed by 4 bases and V by 10 bases; bases with no gene match: 7. CDR3 size: 14 residues. Germline V gene data show CDR1 as MNHNY and CDR2 as SVGAGI (reference sequence). CDR3 DNA sequence: TGTGCCACCGAAGGGACAGGGGGCTTAGAGACCCAGTACTTC. Translating gives CATEGTGGLETQYF.

There are a few counts of this clone. This rearrangement joins TRBV18 to TRBJ2-7, with TRBD2 matching 12 bases. CDR1 is KGHSH and CDR2 is LQKENI in the germline V gene. The CDR3 loop spans 16 amino acids. V shed 3 bases, J shed 3 bases, and the junction held 6 bases outside the gene matches. CDR3 DNA sequence: TGTGCCAGCTCACCGAGGCTAGCGGGGGGGATCTACGAGCAGTACTTC. Protein sequence: CASSPRLAGGIYEQYF.

The chain couples TRBV2 to TRBJ2-1; 8 bases map to TRBD1. In germline, CDR1 is SNHLY, CDR2 FYNNEI. V was clipped by 7 bases and J by 7 bases; unmatched bases: 9. The CDR3 covers 14 residues. Here the CDR3 reads CASIKDRVVNEQFF. In DNA form, the CDR3 reads TGTGCCAGCATTAAGGACAGGGTAGTGAATGAGCAGTTCTTC.

A few counts support this clone. The chain uses TRBV7-2 and TRBJ2-7; maybe TRBD1 (6 bases). The CDR3 spans 15 residues. Trimming took 4 bases from V and 6 from J, leaving 19 bases between them. Germline loops: CDR1 SGHTA, CDR2 FQGNSA. The CDR3 loop is CASSSKSSGRGEQYF. As DNA, the CDR3 is TGTGCCAGCAGCTCAAAATCGTCGGGCAGGGGCGAGCAGTACTTC.

This clone was observed a few times. The CDR3 DNA follows: TGCGCCAGCAGCTTGGCCGCAGTTGTTTCCTACGAGCAGTACTTC. Encoded protein: CASSLAAVVSYEQYF. This sequence joins TRBV5-1 and TRBJ2-7; D remains ambiguous. CDR1 SGHRS and CDR2 YFSETQ come from the germline V gene. There are 15 residues in the CDR3. Trimming stripped 0 bases from V and 1 base from J, with 11 bases between.

This clone was detected a few times. The rearrangement uses TRBV7-2 and TRBJ2-3; D is tentatively TRBD1 or TRBD2 (5 bases each). V was trimmed by 5 bases and J by 2 bases, leaving 11 bases between them. The V gene's germline CDR1 is SGHTA and CDR2 FQGNSA. The CDR3 is 14 amino acids. CDR3 sequence reads: CASSVGAPTDTQYF. The CDR3 DNA follows: TGTGCCAGCAGCGTCGGGGCTCCCACAGATACGCAGTATTTT.

This clone has just a few counts. The genes are TRBV5-4 and TRBJ2-5, with 7 bases identical to TRBD2. With 5 bases clipped from V and 0 bases from J, the junction kept 7 bases outside the gene matches. This CDR3 is built from 15 residues. The germline V gene has CDR1 SGHNT and CDR2 YYREEE (reference sequence). In DNA, the CDR3 is TGTGCCAGCAGTTTCAGACTAGCAGACCAAGAGACCCAGTACTTC. Protein: CASSFRLADQETQYF. The full variable domain, completed using reference TRBV5-4 and TRBJ2-5, is ETGVTQSPTHLIKTRGQQVTLRCSSQSGHNTVSWYQQALGQGPQFIFQYYREEENGRGNFPPRFSGLQFPNYSSELNVNALELDDSALYLCASSFRLADQETQYFGPGTRLLVL.

The J gene is TRBJ2-7, the V gene TRBV2; D is undetermined. Germline-derived CDR1 and CDR2 are SNHLY and FYNNEI. V lost 4 bases and J lost 6, with 7 bases in between. There are 11 residues in the CDR3. Here the CDR3 DNA reads TGTGCCAGCAGTGGACATTCCGAGCAGTACTTC. It translates to CASSGHSEQYF.

In its sample, this clone was seen a few times. Within the sample, other DNA sequences also encode this same CDR3. This chain joins TRBV30 and TRBJ1-2, with 7 bases matching TRBD1. The V and J ends lost 0 bases and 3 bases, in that order; junction bases with no gene match: 1. The CDR3 length is 13 residues. Looked up from germline, CDR1 is GTSNPN and CDR2 is SVGIG (reference sequence). The CDR3 nucleotides are TGTGCCTGGAGTGTCACAGGGGACTATGGCTACACCTTC. Protein: CAWSVTGDYGYTF.

The chain carries TRBV4-1 and TRBJ2-1; TRBD1 matches 7 bases. Germline-derived CDR1 and CDR2 are MGHRA and YSYEKL. V was pared by 4 bases and J by 6 bases, with 9 bases of the junction left unmatched. This CDR3 region has 15 residues. The CDR3 loop reads CASSRDRLYLNEQFF. In DNA form, the CDR3 reads TGCGCCAGCAGCCGGGACAGATTATACCTCAATGAGCAGTTCTTC.

This chain links TRBV7-9 with TRBJ2-7; a possible D gene is TRBD2 (6 bases). Germline V lookup: CDR1 SEHNR, CDR2 FQNEAQ (reference sequence). Trimming removed 3 bases from V and 4 bases from J, with 13 bases in between. There are 14 residues in the CDR3. This chain's CDR3 is CASSFLTGEYEQYF. CDR3 coding DNA: TGTGCCAGCAGCTTCCTGACGGGGGAATACGAGCAGTACTTC.

This clone was counted between two and nine times. The CDR3 DNA sequence: TGTGCCTGGAGTGTCTCCCCCAGCACAGATACGCAGTATTTT. This encodes CAWSVSPSTDTQYF. The J gene is TRBJ2-3, the V gene TRBV30; D gene uncertain. The CDR3 loop spans 14 amino acids. V was cut by 0 bases and J by 0 bases, with 7 bases left in between. The germline CDR1 and CDR2 sequences are GTSNPN and SVGIG (reference sequence).

A few counts support this clone. This chain uses TRBV4-1 with TRBJ2-7; either TRBD1 or TRBD2 may supply D (7 bases each). Germline CDR1 MGHRA, CDR2 YSYEKL. This CDR3 is 15 amino acids long. V was pared by 4 bases and J by 1 base, with 14 bases between. CDR3 residues: CASSPGGGQSYEQYF. The CDR3 DNA is TGCGCCAGCAGCCCAGGGGGGGGACAGTCCTACGAGCAGTACTTC.

This clone showed up just a few times. The chain has TRBV6-6 and TRBJ2-3; TRBD1 or TRBD2 may be the D gene (5 bases each). The germline V gene has CDR1 MNHNY and CDR2 SVGAGI (reference sequence). The CDR3 contains 14 residues. V was shortened by 0 bases and J by 4 bases, with 8 bases between the two germline ends. The CDR3, as DNA: TGTGCCAGCAGTTACTCGAGGGGTTCAGATACGCAGTATTTT. This translates into CASSYSRGSDTQYF.

This clone was counted between two and nine times. The chain has TRBV30 and TRBJ1-1; the match to TRBD1 covers 7 bases. In germline, CDR1 is GTSNPN, CDR2 SVGIG (reference sequence). CDR3 length: 15 amino acids. V shed 2 bases and J 4 bases; nucleotides not matched to a gene: 10. CDR3 DNA sequence: TGTGCCTGGAGTCCATACCTGACAGGGCGCACTGAAGCTTTCTTT. This translates into CAWSPYLTGRTEAFF. Using reference TRBV30 and TRBJ1-1 for the parts outside the CDR3, the full variable domain is SQTIHQWPATLVQPVGSPLSLECTVEGTSNPNLYWYRQAAGRGLQLLFYSVGIGQISSEVPQNLSASRPQDRQFILSSKKLLLSDSGFYLCAWSPYLTGRTEAFFGQGTRLTVV.

The rearrangement joins TRBV29-1 to TRBJ2-7, with 8 bases identical to TRBD1. There are 14 residues in the CDR3. The ends lost 2 bases at V and 6 bases at J; junction bases unmatched: 9. From germline, CDR1 is SQVTM and CDR2 ANQGSEA. The CDR3 spells CSVEFRQGNSEQYF. The CDR3 DNA reads TGCAGCGTTGAATTCCGACAGGGGAACTCCGAGCAGTACTTC.

The chain joins TRBV11-2 to TRBJ1-6, with D unresolved. V shed 0 bases and J shed 7 bases, with 7 bases lying between them. The germline gives CDR1 SGHAT, CDR2 FQNNGV. The CDR3 covers 14 residues. The CDR3 nucleotides read TGTGCCAGCAGCTTAGAATTCCGGAATTCACCCCTCCACTTT. Translation: CASSLEFRNSPLHF. The full variable domain, in which reference TRBV11-2 and TRBJ1-6 provide the parts outside the CDR3, is EAGVAQSPRYKIIEKRQSVAFWCNPISGHATLYWYQQILGQGPKLLIQFQNNGVVDDSQLPKDRFSAERLKGVDSTLKIQPAKLEDSAVYLCASSLEFRNSPLHFGNGTRLTVT.

The chain employs TRBV9 and TRBJ2-3; tentative D call: TRBD2 (5 bases). The CDR3 loop spans 15 amino acids. Trimming left V 1 base short and J 0 bases short, with 9 bases between. Germline V gives CDR1 SGDLS, CDR2 YYNGEE. The CDR3 region is CASSVYGDSTDTQYF. CDR3 DNA: TGTGCCAGCAGCGTATACGGGGATAGCACAGATACGCAGTATTTT.

The table lists this clone with a few counts. The chain recombines TRBV6-5 with TRBJ1-5; 8 positions agree with TRBD1. Per the germline V gene, CDR1 is MNHEY and CDR2 is SVGAGI. V lost 4 bases, J lost 7 bases, and 12 bases stayed unmatched. The CDR3 sequence is 16 residues long. The CDR3 is CASSSQATGVNQPQHF. CDR3 DNA sequence: TGTGCCAGCAGTTCCCAGGCGACAGGGGTGAACCAGCCCCAGCATTTT.